Sequencing of this T cell receptor beta chain was carried out in a study of control samples from healthy donors and cancer patients. V was shortened by 0 bases and J by 0 bases, with 9 bases between the two germline ends. This CDR3 comprises 17 residues. Per germline, CDR1 LGHNA and CDR2 YSLEER. Sequencing was performed with immunoSEQ multiplex PCR; in TCRdb, only in-frame clones are kept and a portion is missing. The table lists 68,000 or so clones, more than 80% of them singletons. This sequence joins TRBV4-3 and TRBJ2-6, with D perhaps TRBD2 (5 bases). The sequenced sample was blood. The origin of this receptor is a man aged 60 to 69 in good health. The CDR3 here is CASSQDRAASGANVLTF. The CDR3 DNA reads as TGCGCCAGCAGCCAAGATAGAGCGGCCTCTGGGGCCAACGTCCTGACTTTC.